Shown below are 17 T cell receptor beta chains from a single sample sequenced in a study of T cells in Graves' hyperthyroidism and ophthalmopathy. RNA transcripts yielded amplified TCR beta CDR3 regions. In the first-round RT-PCR of the TCR CDR3, the HTBI primer set was used. Via MiXCR, TCRdb re-called the multiplex PCR reads, giving one row per CDR3 protein. The repertoire holds 300,000 to 350,000 distinct CDR3 sequences, with about a sixth as singletons. The specimen sequenced was blood. These receptors all stem from a woman aged 40 to 50 with Graves' ophthalmopathy.

Ten or more counts support this clonotype. The chain recombines TRBV27 with TRBJ2-7; the D gene is possibly TRBD1 (7 bases). The germline CDR1 and CDR2 sequences are MNHEY and SMNVEV (reference sequence). The CDR3 runs to 13 residues. V was cut by 6 bases and J by 4 bases, with 13 bases left in between. CDR3: CASRLRGAYEQYF. CDR3 coding DNA: TGTGCCAGCAGACTCAGGGGGGCATACGAGCAGTACTTC.

The CDR3 nucleotides read TGTGCCAGCTCCTCCAGTCAGGGGCGCTCTGGAAACACCATATATTTT. Encoded protein: CASSSSQGRSGNTIYF. The chain employs TRBV18 and TRBJ1-3; tentatively, D is TRBD1 (6 bases). V lost 6 bases and J lost 0, with 15 bases in between. The CDR3 spans 16 residues. The germline V gene encodes CDR1 KGHSH and CDR2 LQKENI.

This clonotype was recorded at least ten times. CDR3 sequence: CAISESSGSYYEQYF. The CDR3 DNA reads TGTGCCATCAGTGAGTCTTCCGGGAGTTACTACGAGCAGTACTTC. The chain is built from TRBV10-3 and TRBJ2-7, with D possibly TRBD2 on 6 matching bases. The CDR3 covers 15 residues. V was pared by 0 bases and J by 3 bases, with 12 bases between. The V gene's germline CDR1 is ENHRY and CDR2 SYGVKD.

The V gene is TRBV15, the J gene TRBJ2-7; 8 nucleotides match TRBD2. Germline V gives CDR1 LNHNV, CDR2 YYDKDF (reference sequence). Germline trimming cut 1 base from V and 5 bases from J; bases unmatched to any gene: 7. The CDR3 has 15 residues. The CDR3 sequence is CATSRGAGTRDEQYF. CDR3 nucleotides: TGTGCCACCAGCAGAGGAGCCGGGACTAGGGACGAGCAGTACTTC.

This clonotype was observed at least ten times. The chain carries TRBV13 and TRBJ2-7; D unresolved. CDR3 size: 16 residues. The germline CDR1 and CDR2 sequences are PRHDT and FYEKMQ (reference sequence). With 1 base removed from V and 0 bases from J, the gap between germline ends came to 13 bases. CDR3 loop: CASSLVTDGTSYEQYF. In DNA, the CDR3 is TGTGCCAGCAGCTTAGTGACGGACGGAACCTCCTACGAGCAGTACTTC.

Only a few counts were recorded for this clonotype. The chain employs TRBV13 and TRBJ1-1; the match to TRBD1 covers 10 bases. Germline V gives CDR1 PRHDT, CDR2 FYEKMQ (reference sequence). This CDR3 region has 16 residues. The ends lost 5 bases at V and 0 bases at J; junction bases unmatched: 6. As DNA, the CDR3 is TGTGCCAGCAGCACCCGACAGGGGGCGGTGAACACTGAAGCTTTCTTT. This gives the protein CASSTRQGAVNTEAFF.

At least ten counts were recorded for this clonotype. V usage is TRBV20-1 and J usage is TRBJ2-4, with 10 positions matching TRBD1. Trimming took 5 bases from V and 7 from J; bases not matched to a gene: 8. Germline V gives CDR1 DFQATT, CDR2 SNEGSKA (reference sequence). CDR3 length: 14 amino acids. CDR3 bases: TGCAGTGCTTCCCCCGGACAGGGGGGGAACATTCAGTACTTC. Residues: CSASPGQGGNIQYF.

V usage is TRBV20-1 and J usage is TRBJ2-5; 16 bases align to TRBD2. Trimming cost V 6 bases and J 4 bases; bases outside gene matches: 11. The CDR3 has 17 amino acids. Germline CDR1 DFQATT, CDR2 SNEGSKA (reference sequence). The DNA for the CDR3 is TGCAGTGCACTTCTCGGGACTAGCGGGAGGGTCGGAGAGACCCAGTACTTC. It codes for CSALLGTSGRVGETQYF.

This clonotype has at least ten counts. A much larger clone is a single base away; this may be a read error. V gene TRBV28 combines with J gene TRBJ2-7; 9 bases match TRBD1. CDR3 size: 14 residues. Germline CDR1 is MDHEN and CDR2 is SYDVKM. V was clipped by 11 bases and J by 0 bases; unmatched bases: 8. CDR3 DNA: TGTGCCGAGTCAGACAGGGGGGTCTCCTACGAGCAGTACTTC. Protein sequence: CAESDRGVSYEQYF.

The sample holds many counts of this clonotype. This chain uses TRBV6-5 with TRBJ2-7; D is tentatively TRBD1 or TRBD2 (5 bases each). This CDR3 comprises 16 residues. The V gene's germline CDR1 is MNHEY and CDR2 SVGAGI. Trimming left V 6 bases short and J 6 bases short, with 24 bases between. The CDR3 spells CASSRDHLRQLREQYF. The CDR3 DNA reads as TGTGCCAGCAGCCGGGACCACCTTCGTCAACTACGCGAGCAGTACTTC.

The V gene is TRBV6-1, the J gene TRBJ1-5; possibly TRBD1 for D (5 bases). The CDR3 sequence is 13 residues long. The V gene's germline CDR1 is MNHNS and CDR2 SASEGT. V was trimmed by 7 bases and J by 6 bases, leaving 13 bases between them. CDR3 residues: CASKRGLGQPQHF. For the CDR3, the DNA is TGTGCCAGCAAGAGGGGTCTGGGTCAGCCCCAGCATTTT.

This chain uses TRBV20-1 with TRBJ1-2; no clear D gene. CDR3 length equals 12 residues. V was clipped by 4 bases and J by 8 bases, with 14 bases between them. Germline loops: CDR1 DFQATT, CDR2 SNEGSKA (reference sequence). CDR3 amino acids: CSATNTVGGYTF. In DNA form, the CDR3 reads TGCAGTGCTACTAATACCGTGGGCGGCTACACCTTC.

At least ten counts were recorded for this clonotype. This chain connects TRBV11-2 to TRBJ1-1, with D perhaps TRBD1 (6 bases). The CDR3 is 15 residues long. Germline V gene lookup returns CDR1 SGHAT and CDR2 FQNNGV. The V end was cut by 2 bases, the J end by 1 base, with 11 bases between. CDR3 sequence reads: CASSLLATGNTEAFF. CDR3 coding DNA: TGTGCCAGCAGCTTACTTGCGACAGGGAACACTGAAGCTTTCTTT.

This clonotype was recorded many times. The rearrangement links TRBV27 to TRBJ2-2; tentatively, D is TRBD1 or TRBD2 (6 bases each). The V end lost 9 bases, the J end lost 8 bases, and 19 bases lay between the germline ends. This CDR3 comprises 14 residues. The germline gives CDR1 MNHEY, CDR2 SMNVEV (reference sequence). The DNA for the CDR3 is TGTGCCAGTTACCCCCGGGTAGGGGGGGGGGAGCTGTTTTTT. It is translated as CASYPRVGGGELFF.

In its sample, this clonotype was seen many times. The chain has TRBV2 and TRBJ1-5; 8 nucleotides line up with TRBD1. In germline, CDR1 is SNHLY, CDR2 FYNNEI. This CDR3 spans 14 amino acids. V shed 7 bases, J shed 2 bases, and the junction held 4 bases outside the gene matches. The CDR3 region is CASNHRGGNQPQHF. DNA for the CDR3: TGTGCCAGCAATCACAGGGGGGGCAATCAGCCCCAGCATTTT.

This clonotype was picked up one time. The CDR3 reads CASSTTPHANTEAFF. The CDR3 nucleotides are TGTGCCAGCAGTACTACCCCCCACGCGAACACTGAAGCTTTCTTT. The chain is built from TRBV28 and TRBJ1-1; the D is unclear. Germline CDR1 MDHEN, CDR2 SYDVKM. The CDR3 has 15 amino acids. The V gene lost 5 bases and the J gene lost 1 base, with 14 bases spanning the gap.

This clonotype was detected many times. This chain joins TRBV6-2 or TRBV6-3 and TRBJ2-2; D unresolved. V lost 2 bases and J 9 bases, leaving 10 bases between the germline ends. CDR3 length: 13 amino acids. Germline CDR1 reads MNHEY; CDR2 reads SVGEGT. DNA of the CDR3: TGTGCCAGCAGTTACGAGGTTTTGAGGGAGCTGTTTTTT. Translating it yields CASSYEVLRELFF.